A single sample gave rise to the 20 T cell receptor beta chains below, sequenced in a study of cytomegalovirus exposure and HLA in healthy donors. PCR primers comprised 60 Vbeta and 13 Jbeta primers. The table came from immunoSEQ multiplex PCR; TCRdb's copy has only in-frame clones and leaves some out. Its table lists about 130,000 clones. Sequenced material: PBMCs. These receptors all come from a woman between 55 and 75 years old in good health and CMV-seronegative.

The chain links TRBV7-2 to TRBJ2-3, with 8 bases aligning to TRBD1. From germline, CDR1 is SGHTA and CDR2 FQGNSA. This CDR3 comprises 16 residues. Trimming cost V 5 bases and J 2 bases; bases outside gene matches: 9. Here the CDR3 reads CASSPGDRGYTDTQYF. The CDR3 DNA reads TGTGCCAGCAGCCCCGGCGACAGGGGCTACACAGATACGCAGTATTTT.

The chain has TRBV5-4 and TRBJ2-6; 8 bases fit TRBD1. The germline V gene encodes CDR1 SGHNT and CDR2 YYREEE (reference sequence). V trimming: 4 bases; J trimming: 4 bases; junction bases outside the gene matches: 13. This CDR3 is 18 amino acids long. CDR3 residues: CASSGTWTGSSGANVLTF. CDR3 coding DNA: TGTGCCAGCAGCGGGACCTGGACAGGGTCTTCCGGGGCCAACGTCCTGACTTTC.

The chain joins TRBV18 to TRBJ1-2, with a tentative D call TRBD1 (6 bases). The CDR3 is 17 amino acids. Germline-derived CDR1 and CDR2 are KGHSH and LQKENI. Between the trimmed V and J ends, which lost 3 bases and 0 bases, there was a span of 17 bases. The CDR3 sequence: CASSPSPRGISNYGYTF. The CDR3 DNA is TGTGCCAGCTCACCTAGCCCCAGGGGAATTTCTAACTATGGCTACACCTTC.

CDR3 sequence: CASSERAAGGINSPLHF. The DNA for the CDR3 is TGTGCCAGCAGTGAAAGGGCCGCCGGGGGAATTAATTCACCCCTCCACTTT. This chain connects TRBV6-1 to TRBJ1-6; tentative D call: TRBD1 (5 bases). V was trimmed by 2 bases and J by 6 bases, leaving 17 bases between them. Germline V CDR1 and CDR2: MNHNS, SASEGT. The CDR3 is 17 amino acids.

The chain joins TRBV7-3 to TRBJ2-1; 13 bases match TRBD2. The CDR3 has 16 amino acids. Germline loops: CDR1 SGHTA, CDR2 FQGTGA. V was clipped by 0 bases and J by 9 bases; unmatched bases: 5. CDR3 in amino acids: CASSLTTSGGGTEQFF. Here the CDR3 DNA reads TGTGCCAGCAGCTTAACCACTAGCGGGGGGGGCACTGAGCAGTTCTTC. Drawing the rest from reference TRBV7-3 and TRBJ2-1, the complete variable domain is GAGVSQTPSNKVTEKGKYVELRCDPISGHTALYWYRQSLGQGPEFLIYFQGTGAADDSGLPNDRFFAVRPEGSVSTLKIQRTERGDSAVYLCASSLTTSGGGTEQFFGPGTRLTVL.

V is TRBV29-1 and J is TRBJ2-3; TRBD2 might be the D (5 bases). This CDR3 has 13 residues. Trimming pared 4 bases from V and 0 bases from J, leaving 8 bases between. The germline CDR1 and CDR2 sequences are SQVTM and ANQGSEA. CDR3 amino acids: CSVGGPSTDTQYF. The CDR3 DNA reads as TGCAGCGTTGGAGGGCCTAGCACAGATACGCAGTATTTT.

The rearrangement joins TRBV9 to TRBJ2-5; TRBD1 agrees at 7 bases. V shed 4 bases, J shed 4 bases, and the junction held 7 bases outside the gene matches. This CDR3 has 14 residues. The germline gives CDR1 SGDLS, CDR2 YYNGEE. The CDR3 DNA follows: TGTGCCAGCAGCCTAGGGAACAGGGGAGAGACCCAGTACTTC. Translated, it gives CASSLGNRGETQYF.

This chain joins TRBV7-2 and TRBJ1-2; D remains unclear. The CDR3 is 13 amino acids. Germline CDR1 and CDR2: SGHTA and FQGNSA. V lost 4 bases, J lost 8 bases, and 14 bases lay in between. The CDR3: CASSSDHRGGYTF. The CDR3, as DNA: TGTGCCAGCAGCTCAGACCACCGAGGGGGCTACACCTTC.

The gene calls are TRBV2 and TRBJ2-7; the match to TRBD1 covers 10 bases. The CDR3 runs 15 residues. V trimming: 6 bases; J trimming: 4 bases; junction bases outside the gene matches: 9. Germline V lookup: CDR1 SNHLY, CDR2 FYNNEI. The CDR3 DNA is TGTGCCAGCAGGAGGCCGGGACAGGGGAAATACGAGCAGTACTTC. It specifies CASRRPGQGKYEQYF.

The chain couples TRBV2 to TRBJ2-7; D is uncertain. The ends were cut back, 5 bases at V and 0 bases at J, with 2 bases in the middle. There are 11 residues in the CDR3. Germline lookup yields CDR1 SNHLY and CDR2 FYNNEI. CDR3 region: CASSLSYEQYF. CDR3 coding DNA: TGTGCCAGCAGTCTCTCCTACGAGCAGTACTTC.

CDR3 protein: CASSAKGQGSTEAFF. In DNA form, the CDR3 reads TGTGCCAGCAGTGCCAAGGGGCAGGGGAGCACTGAAGCTTTCTTT. The chain recombines TRBV2 with TRBJ1-1; D may be TRBD1 (6 bases). Germline lookup yields CDR1 SNHLY and CDR2 FYNNEI. V was shortened by 4 bases and J by 4 bases, with 16 bases between the two germline ends. The CDR3 is made up of 15 amino acids.

The J gene is TRBJ2-7, the V gene TRBV18; D perhaps matches TRBD1 (6 bases). Trimming took 6 bases from V and 2 from J, leaving 17 bases between them. CDR3 length: 15 amino acids. CDR1 is KGHSH, CDR2 LQKENI, per germline. CDR3 DNA: TGTGCCAGCTCGCCGGGGACATCCGCCGCCTACGAGCAGTACTTC. This encodes CASSPGTSAAYEQYF.

J is TRBJ1-5 and V is TRBV28; no clear D gene. The germline V gene has CDR1 MDHEN and CDR2 SYDVKM. Trimming took off 10 bases at V and 0 bases at J, with 16 bases between the two ends. The CDR3 has 15 amino acids. The CDR3 DNA follows: TGTGCCACCTCTCGGGTGGCGTATAGCAATCAGCCCCAGCATTTT. Translation: CATSRVAYSNQPQHF.

About this clone itself: Compared with germline, one end of the junction differs, possibly owing to a read error. This sample also contains other DNA sequences that code for the same CDR3. This chain uses TRBV2 with TRBJ1-6, with D perhaps TRBD1 (5 bases). CDR1 and CDR2 from the germline V gene are SNHLY and FYNNEI. This CDR3 has 13 amino acids. The CDR3 DNA follows: TGTGCCACTCAGGGACTCCTGAATTCCCCCCTCCACTTT. Its translation is CATQGLLNSPLHF.

This chain joins TRBV7-8 and TRBJ2-7; 9 bases agree with TRBD1. The CDR3 is 15 residues long. Germline loops: CDR1 SGHVS, CDR2 FQNEAQ. Trimming at V came to 2 bases and at J to 2 bases, leaving 4 bases not matched to a gene. CDR3 sequence reads: CASSLPRTGAYEQYF. For the CDR3, the DNA is TGTGCCAGCAGCTTACCACGGACAGGGGCCTACGAGCAGTACTTC.

The chain is built from TRBV4-1 and TRBJ2-2, with D tentatively TRBD2 (6 bases). The germline gives CDR1 MGHRA, CDR2 YSYEKL. V lost 4 bases, J lost 5 bases, and 17 bases lay in between. This CDR3 region has 16 residues. CDR3 nucleotides: TGCGCCAGCAGCCTCAATCAGGACTACAGAACCGGGGAGCTGTTTTTT. Amino acids: CASSLNQDYRTGELFF.

This chain connects TRBV7-9 to TRBJ1-5; TRBD1 agrees at 8 bases. V was clipped by 1 base and J by 4 bases; unmatched bases: 9. Germline loops: CDR1 SEHNR, CDR2 FQNEAQ (reference sequence). CDR3 length: 17 amino acids. The CDR3 coding sequence is TGTGCCAGCAGCTTAGTCCCCCCAGGACAGGGTAATCAGCCCCAGCATTTT. It translates to CASSLVPPGQGNQPQHF.

The V gene is TRBV27, the J gene TRBJ1-2, with TRBD1 identical over 10 bases. V lost 4 bases to trimming and J lost 8 bases; unmatched junction nucleotides: 7. Germline CDR1 is MNHEY and CDR2 is SMNVEV (reference sequence). The CDR3 totals 14 residues. DNA of the CDR3: TGTGCCAGCAGTTCCCAGGGGACAGGGGACGGCTACACCTTC. It translates to CASSSQGTGDGYTF.

This rearrangement joins TRBV7-8 to TRBJ2-7, with a possible D match to TRBD2 (6 bases). V lost 0 bases and J lost 4, with 13 bases in between. Germline CDR1 and CDR2: SGHVS and FQNEAQ. This CDR3 has 15 amino acids. Here the CDR3 reads CASSLAEAGPYEQYF. The CDR3 nucleotides read TGTGCCAGCAGCTTAGCGGAGGCGGGGCCTTACGAGCAGTACTTC.

The chain is built from TRBV4-2 and TRBJ2-6, with 8 nucleotides matching TRBD2. Germline values: CDR1 LGHNA, CDR2 YNFKEQ. The CDR3 sequence is 18 residues long. The V gene end was trimmed by 0 bases and the J gene end by 0 bases; junction bases not matched to a gene: 4. In DNA form, the CDR3 reads TGTGCCAGCAGCCAAGATACCGGGGGGGCCTCTGGGGCCAACGTCCTGACTTTC. This sequence encodes CASSQDTGGASGANVLTF.